The 16 T cell receptor beta chains below come from one sample, sequenced in a study of post-analysis software for immune sequencing data (dated by TCRdb to the mid-2010s). What the work shows at the level of the full study, not this receptor alone: Patients showed significantly higher frequencies than controls for a handful of TRBV segments, among them TRBV5-6, TRBV5-1 and TRBV20-1.

Library preparation used PCR. The sequencer listed for this sample is Illumina HiSeq 2500. To reduce PCR and sequencing biases, unique molecular identifiers were built into the TCR beta cDNA libraries. The public reads were run again by TCRdb, first through fastp at Q25 and then through MiXCR, and only productive beta chains were kept. Each CDR3 protein appears once, grouped with its most common genes and DNA. The sample has about 430,000 distinct CDR3 sequences on record, about 39% of them singletons. Approximately 7.1% of the sample is in the top ten clones. These receptors have no known antigen. The sample taken for sequencing was blood. These receptors all stem from a girl aged 2-9 years with multiple sclerosis.

This clonotype was counted a single time. The V gene is TRBV5-1, the J gene TRBJ2-3; TRBD2 agrees at 9 bases. V lost 0 bases to trimming and J lost 1 base; unmatched junction nucleotides: 3. Germline values: CDR1 SGHRS, CDR2 YFSETQ. The CDR3 is 16 residues long. CDR3 coding DNA: TGCGCCAGCAGCTTGGGACCTAGCGGGGGCACAGATACGCAGTATTTT. Amino acid sequence: CASSLGPSGGTDTQYF.

The rearrangement links TRBV7-9 to TRBJ2-1; D is possibly TRBD1 (5 bases). The CDR3 covers 15 residues. V lost 5 bases and J lost 8, with 19 bases in between. CDR1 is SEHNR and CDR2 is FQNEAQ in the germline V gene (reference sequence). In DNA, the CDR3 is TGTGCCAGCAGCCAGGACAAGCCGCTTGGGGATGAGCAGTTCTTC. This gives the protein CASSQDKPLGDEQFF.

The chain couples TRBV20-1 to TRBJ2-3; 10 nucleotides match TRBD2. This CDR3 spans 17 amino acids. The germline V gene has CDR1 DFQATT and CDR2 SNEGSKA (reference sequence). J was trimmed by 2 bases and V by 5 bases; bases with no gene match: 13. CDR3 in amino acids: CSAAPVRLAGDTDTQYF. The CDR3 DNA is TGCAGTGCTGCCCCAGTCCGGCTAGCGGGGGACACAGATACGCAGTATTTT.

This clonotype came up a few times. This chain uses TRBV11-2 with TRBJ2-7; D may be TRBD1 (6 bases). CDR1 is SGHAT and CDR2 is FQNNGV in the germline V gene. Trimming pared 1 base from V and 6 bases from J, leaving 13 bases between. The CDR3 has 14 residues. The CDR3 spells CASSLASGAREQYF. The CDR3 nucleotides are TGTGCCAGCAGCTTAGCGTCAGGGGCCCGCGAGCAGTACTTC.

V and J are TRBV5-1 and TRBJ1-1; D possibly corresponds to TRBD1 (6 bases). The CDR3 covers 16 residues. CDR1 is SGHRS, CDR2 YFSETQ, per germline. The ends were cut back, 0 bases at V and 5 bases at J, with 17 bases in the middle. Written as DNA, the CDR3 is TGCGCCAGCAGCTTGGTTCAGGGGAATATCAAAACTGAAGCTTTCTTT. Its translation: CASSLVQGNIKTEAFF.

This clonotype was recorded at least ten times. This chain connects TRBV5-1 to TRBJ1-2, with 7 bases lining up with TRBD1. The V segment lost 0 bases and the J segment 4 bases; nucleotides outside the gene matches: 3. This CDR3 spans 14 amino acids. Per germline, CDR1 SGHRS and CDR2 YFSETQ. CDR3 in amino acids: CASSLGTGAYGYTF. As DNA, the CDR3 is TGCGCCAGCAGCTTGGGGACAGGAGCCTATGGCTACACCTTC.

The chain employs TRBV12-3 or TRBV12-4 and TRBJ2-3; TRBD2 aligns across 7 bases. V trimming: 6 bases; J trimming: 4 bases; junction bases outside the gene matches: 10. The CDR3 contains 15 residues. The CDR3 reads CASRPWASGADTQYF. The CDR3, as DNA: TGTGCCAGCAGGCCGTGGGCTAGCGGAGCAGATACGCAGTATTTT.

J is TRBJ2-4 and V is TRBV9; D could derive from TRBD1 or TRBD2 (5 bases each). This CDR3 has 13 amino acids. Trimming shortened V by 0 bases and J by 13 bases, and 14 bases separated the two germline ends. CDR1 SGDLS and CDR2 YYNGEE come from the germline V gene. The CDR3 here is CASSVAGVGEQYF. Here the CDR3 DNA reads TGTGCCAGCAGCGTAGCTGGTGTGGGGGAGCAGTACTTC.

The genes are TRBV3-1 and TRBJ2-7; TRBD1 might be the D (5 bases). The V end lost 4 bases, the J end lost 7 bases, and 17 bases lay between the germline ends. This CDR3 region has 14 residues. Germline CDR1 reads LGHDT; CDR2 reads YNNKEL (reference sequence). CDR3 DNA sequence: TGTGCCAGCAGCCGATTCGACAGCTACAATGAGCAGTACTTC. It specifies CASSRFDSYNEQYF.

The chain is built from TRBV20-1 and TRBJ2-1; D gene ambiguous. The V and J ends lost 0 bases and 9 bases respectively, with 9 bases between them. Germline loops: CDR1 DFQATT, CDR2 SNEGSKA (reference sequence). The CDR3 has 12 amino acids. CDR3 in DNA: TGCAGTGCTAGAGATGATAGGCGTGAGCAGTTCTTC. Protein product: CSARDDRREQFF.

This chain joins TRBV10-3 and TRBJ1-6; a weak D match, TRBD1 (6 bases). Germline CDR1 reads ENHRY; CDR2 reads SYGVKD. V dropped 6 bases and J dropped 7 bases, with 13 bases sitting between them. The CDR3 spans 14 residues. The CDR3 reads CAIRTGKTNSPLHF. As DNA, the CDR3 is TGTGCCATCAGGACAGGAAAGACAAATTCACCCCTCCACTTT.

This clonotype showed up just once. This CDR3 reads CASSFTITWNTEQFF. The CDR3, as DNA: TGCGCCAGCAGCTTTACTATCACCTGGAATACTGAGCAGTTCTTC. The genes are TRBV5-1 and TRBJ2-1; D not certain. Germline CDR1 SGHRS, CDR2 YFSETQ. The CDR3 is 15 residues long. V shed 2 bases and J shed 9 bases, with 18 bases lying between them. The variable domain in full, with the rest retrieved from reference TRBV5-1 and TRBJ2-1, is KAGVTQTPRYLIKTRGQQVTLSCSPISGHRSVSWYQQTPGQGLQFLFEYFSETQRNKGNFPGRFSGRQFSNSRSEMNVSTLELGDSALYLCASSFTITWNTEQFFGPGTRLTVL.

The J gene is TRBJ2-2, the V gene TRBV15; a weak D match, TRBD2 (6 bases). Germline V gene lookup returns CDR1 LNHNV and CDR2 YYDKDF (reference sequence). Trimming shortened V by 2 bases and J by 5 bases, and 15 bases separated the two germline ends. The CDR3 consists of 16 residues. CDR3 protein: CATSRKRQGGTGELFF. DNA of the CDR3: TGTGCCACCAGCAGAAAACGCCAGGGAGGTACCGGGGAGCTGTTTTTT. The variable domain in full, completed from reference TRBV15 and TRBJ2-2, reads DAMVIQNPRYQVTQFGKPVTLSCSQTLNHNVMYWYQQKSSQAPKLLFHYYDKDFNNEADTPDNFQSRRPNTSFCFLDIRSPGLGDTAMYLCATSRKRQGGTGELFFGEGSRLTVL.

The V and J genes are TRBV15 and TRBJ2-7; 10 bases are shared with TRBD2. Germline-derived CDR1 and CDR2 are LNHNV and YYDKDF (reference sequence). The CDR3 is made up of 15 amino acids. After removal of 6 bases from V and 2 bases from J, the junction contained 7 bases not matched to a gene. CDR3 sequence (DNA): TGTGCCACCAGTCTCAGCGGGGGGGATCCCTACGAGCAGTACTTC. Translating it yields CATSLSGGDPYEQYF.

The rearrangement uses TRBV6-5 and TRBJ2-7; 10 bases are shared with TRBD1. CDR1 and CDR2 from the germline V gene are MNHEY and SVGAGI. The CDR3 extends over 15 amino acids. Losses at the gene ends were 8 bases for V and 7 bases for J; bases not matched to a gene: 14. CDR3 sequence: CASRWTGGLSGEQYF. CDR3 bases: TGTGCCAGCCGGTGGACAGGGGGTTTATCGGGGGAGCAGTACTTC.

This clonotype was found many times. The chain combines TRBV12-3 or TRBV12-4 with TRBJ2-7, with TRBD1 identical over 7 bases. The CDR3 loop spans 14 amino acids. V lost 4 bases and J lost 2; bases outside the gene matches: 5. The CDR3 spells CASSSPTGPYEQYF. The CDR3 coding sequence is TGTGCCAGCAGTTCGCCGACAGGGCCCTACGAGCAGTACTTC.